One and the same sample provided the 29 T cell receptor beta chains below, sequenced in a study of blood T cell repertoires in COVID-19. Only in-frame clones appear in the TCRdb table, and some are missing; sequencing was by immunoSEQ multiplex PCR. Among hundreds of thousands of clones listed, about four fifths were seen once. The sequenced sample consisted of PBMCs or T cells enriched from blood (not recorded which). The receptors here all came from a woman aged 40 to 49 who had recovered from COVID-19.

This clone appeared once. This chain joins TRBV2 and TRBJ1-4; the D is unclear. V was pared by 2 bases and J by 8 bases, with 6 bases between. The CDR3 length is 12 residues. CDR1 and CDR2 from the germline V gene are SNHLY and FYNNEI. CDR3 sequence: CASSELSEKLFF. The DNA for the CDR3 is TGTGCCAGCAGTGAACTATCCGAAAAACTGTTTTTT.

The chain has TRBV18 and TRBJ2-1; TRBD2 matches 8 bases. With V trimmed by 3 bases and J by 2 bases, 3 bases remained unmatched. The CDR3 covers 15 residues. Germline V lookup: CDR1 KGHSH, CDR2 LQKENI. The CDR3 protein is CASSPSGRTYNEQFF. CDR3 nucleotides: TGTGCCAGCTCACCGAGCGGGAGAACCTACAATGAGCAGTTCTTC.

The table lists this clone with a few counts. The chain combines TRBV30 with TRBJ1-2; D is undetermined. Trimming took off 7 bases at V and 8 bases at J, with 14 bases between the two ends. The length of the CDR3 is 11 residues. In germline, CDR1 is GTSNPN, CDR2 SVGIG (reference sequence). The CDR3 loop reads CASSEVEGYTF. The CDR3 nucleotides read TGTGCCTCCTCGGAGGTGGAGGGCTACACCTTC.

This chain links TRBV7-9 with TRBJ2-5; D is perhaps TRBD2 (6 bases). V lost 1 base to trimming and J lost 5 bases, with 14 bases between them. This CDR3 is built from 15 residues. From germline, CDR1 is SEHNR and CDR2 FQNEAQ (reference sequence). The CDR3 region has the DNA TGTGCCAGCAGCTTAGATGGGGGTCGGGGGGAGACCCAGTACTTC. This sequence encodes CASSLDGGRGETQYF.

This clone was counted between two and nine times. V is TRBV4-1 and J is TRBJ2-7; D is perhaps TRBD1 (6 bases). CDR3 size: 16 residues. Deletions cut 3 bases from V and 2 bases from J, with 17 bases between. The germline V gene encodes CDR1 MGHRA and CDR2 YSYEKL. In DNA, the CDR3 is TGCGCCAGCAGCCATTTCACCGGGACAAACCCCTACGAGCAGTACTTC. This translates into CASSHFTGTNPYEQYF.

This clone was observed a handful of times. V gene TRBV7-6 combines with J gene TRBJ2-7, with 10 bases fitting TRBD1. CDR1 is SGHVS and CDR2 is FNYEAQ in the germline V gene. CDR3 length equals 14 residues. J lost 2 bases, V lost 5 bases, and 3 bases had no gene match. CDR3 nucleotide sequence: TGTGCCAGCAGCCGGGACAGGGGACCCTACGAGCAGTACTTC. This gives the protein CASSRDRGPYEQYF.

This sequence joins TRBV9 and TRBJ1-4; 10 nucleotides match TRBD1. V dropped 4 bases and J dropped 1; count of bases not matched to a gene: 4. Germline-derived CDR1 and CDR2 are SGDLS and YYNGEE. The CDR3 is made up of 16 amino acids. The DNA of the CDR3 is TGTGCCAGCAGCCCGGGACAGGGGAAAACTAATGAAAAACTGTTTTTT. Protein: CASSPGQGKTNEKLFF.

This clone was observed a few times. The rearrangement links TRBV19 to TRBJ1-2, with 8 positions matching TRBD1. Germline CDR1 and CDR2: LNHDA and SQIVND (reference sequence). The V segment lost 9 bases and the J segment 4 bases; nucleotides outside the gene matches: 10. The CDR3 is 14 residues long. The CDR3 sequence: CASENRGTSYGYTF. The DNA for the CDR3 is TGTGCCAGCGAAAACAGGGGGACCTCCTATGGCTACACCTTC.

The gene calls are TRBV7-2 and TRBJ2-1; 12 nucleotides agree with TRBD2. The CDR3 runs to 16 residues. Germline assignment: CDR1 SGHTA and CDR2 FQGNSA. Trimming took 5 bases from V and 8 from J; bases not matched to a gene: 10. CDR3 nucleotides: TGTGCCAGCAGCACAACCAGACTAGCGGGAGTGGATGAGCAGTTCTTC. Its translation: CASSTTRLAGVDEQFF.

V and J are TRBV10-1 and TRBJ1-4, with D perhaps TRBD1 (5 bases). This CDR3 is built from 14 residues. The ends were cut back, 2 bases at V and 8 bases at J, with 12 bases in the middle. Per germline, CDR1 WNHNN and CDR2 SYGVQD (reference sequence). The CDR3 DNA reads TGCGCCAGCAGTGAGGCGGCAGGGAACGAAAAACTGTTTTTT. This encodes CASSEAAGNEKLFF.

The chain has TRBV7-2 and TRBJ2-7, with TRBD2 matching 7 bases. The CDR3 extends over 15 amino acids. With V trimmed by 2 bases and J by 0 bases, 4 bases remained unmatched. Germline values: CDR1 SGHTA, CDR2 FQGNSA. In DNA, the CDR3 is TGTGCCAGCAGCTTATACCGCGGGGGCTCCTACGAGCAGTACGTC. This sequence encodes CASSLYRGGSYEQYV.

DNA for the CDR3: TGTGCCAGCAGTCTAGCGGGAGACCCCAATGAGCAGTTCTTC. It codes for CASSLAGDPNEQFF. The chain couples TRBV6-2 or TRBV6-3 to TRBJ2-1; 10 bases agree with TRBD2. The trim removed 5 bases at V and 6 bases at J, leaving 4 bases unmatched. The germline CDR1 and CDR2 sequences are MNHEY and SVGEGT. The CDR3 length is 14 residues.

This clone was counted once. The chain joins TRBV19 to TRBJ2-5; 11 bases fit TRBD1. Germline assignment: CDR1 LNHDA and CDR2 SQIVND (reference sequence). CDR3 length: 15 amino acids. Losses at the gene ends were 4 bases for V and 1 base for J; bases not matched to a gene: 2. The CDR3 DNA reads TGTGCCAGTAGTAGGACAGGGGGCCGCCAAGAGACCCAGTACTTC. It codes for CASSRTGGRQETQYF.

The rearrangement links TRBV7-9 to TRBJ2-3; a possible D gene is TRBD2 (5 bases). The CDR3 is 15 residues long. V shed 1 base and J shed 5 bases, with 13 bases lying between them. Germline CDR1 and CDR2: SEHNR and FQNEAQ (reference sequence). CDR3: CASSLGVGLEDTQYF. Written as DNA, the CDR3 is TGTGCCAGCAGCTTAGGGGTCGGACTGGAAGATACGCAGTATTTT.

V is TRBV30 and J is TRBJ1-2; D possibly corresponds to TRBD1 (5 bases). CDR1 GTSNPN and CDR2 SVGIG come from the germline V gene (reference sequence). The ends were cut back, 4 bases at V and 4 bases at J, with 16 bases in the middle. The CDR3 spans 14 residues. The CDR3 is CAWTPTTVVYGYTF. In nucleotides, the CDR3 is TGTGCCTGGACCCCCACGACAGTTGTCTATGGCTACACCTTC.

This clone was observed once. The chain employs TRBV24-1 and TRBJ1-2; 10 bases agree with TRBD1. In germline, CDR1 is KGHDR, CDR2 SFDVKD. V lost 3 bases and J lost 2; bases outside the gene matches: 2. The CDR3 consists of 15 residues. CDR3 nucleotides: TGTGCCACCAGTGATGGACAGGGGGTGAACTATGGCTACACCTTC. It encodes CATSDGQGVNYGYTF.

V usage is TRBV30 and J usage is TRBJ2-5; D might be TRBD1 (6 bases). Germline V gene sequence: CDR1 GTSNPN, CDR2 SVGIG (reference sequence). V was shortened by 3 bases and J by 1 base, with 9 bases between the two germline ends. This CDR3 contains 13 residues. CDR3 bases: TGTGCCTGGAGCCGGACAGTCCAAGAGACCCAGTACTTC. It encodes CAWSRTVQETQYF. The whole variable domain, filled in from reference TRBV30 and TRBJ2-5, reads SQTIHQWPATLVQPVGSPLSLECTVEGTSNPNLYWYRQAAGRGLQLLFYSVGIGQISSEVPQNLSASRPQDRQFILSSKKLLLSDSGFYLCAWSRTVQETQYFGPGTRLLVL.

This rearrangement joins TRBV28 to TRBJ2-1; TRBD1 is a possible D gene (5 bases). The CDR3 has 14 amino acids. Germline values: CDR1 MDHEN, CDR2 SYDVKM. Trimming removed 2 bases from V and 2 bases from J, with 7 bases in between. The CDR3 loop reads CASSLVGAYNEQFF. The CDR3 DNA is TGTGCCAGCAGTTTAGTAGGGGCCTACAATGAGCAGTTCTTC.

This rearrangement joins TRBV4-1 to TRBJ1-2; TRBD1 is a possible D gene (6 bases). CDR1 and CDR2 (germline): MGHRA, YSYEKL. The germline V and J ends were trimmed by 4 bases and 7 bases, with 22 bases remaining between them. There are 16 residues in the CDR3. Here the CDR3 DNA reads TGCGCCAGCAGCCCCCAAAGGGGGAGGGACCTTGGTGGCTACACCTTC. The encoded protein is CASSPQRGRDLGGYTF.

The chain uses TRBV19 and TRBJ1-2, with D perhaps matching TRBD1 (6 bases). Germline V gene data show CDR1 as LNHDA and CDR2 as SQIVND (reference sequence). The CDR3 totals 17 residues. Trimming left V 5 bases short and J 5 bases short, with 24 bases between. In nucleotides, the CDR3 is TGTGCCAGTAGTGTCCGATCCCGGCAGGGGCCGATGTATGGCTACACCTTC. Amino acid sequence: CASSVRSRQGPMYGYTF. The whole variable domain, remainder taken from reference TRBV19 and TRBJ1-2, is DGGITQSPKYLFRKEGQNVTLSCEQNLNHDAMYWYRQDPGQGLRLIYYSQIVNDFQKGDIAEGYSVSREKKESFPLTVTSAQKNPTAFYLCASSVRSRQGPMYGYTFGSGTRLTVV.

J is TRBJ2-1 and V is TRBV20-1; TRBD1 might be the D (6 bases). CDR3 length equals 15 residues. The germline V gene has CDR1 DFQATT and CDR2 SNEGSKA (reference sequence). Trimming cost V 3 bases and J 0 bases, with 12 bases left between them. The chain's CDR3 is CSASGRDISYNEQFF. DNA of the CDR3: TGCAGTGCTAGTGGAAGGGACATCTCCTACAATGAGCAGTTCTTC.

The V and J genes are TRBV19 and TRBJ2-5, with a weak D call TRBD1 (5 bases). In germline, CDR1 is LNHDA, CDR2 SQIVND (reference sequence). V was shortened by 6 bases and J by 5 bases, with 10 bases between the two germline ends. The CDR3 length is 12 residues. DNA for the CDR3: TGTGCCAGTAGCCCCAACAGGGAGACCCAGTACTTC. It is translated as CASSPNRETQYF.

CDR3 bases: TGTGCCTGCAGGGGGGAATATAATTCACCCCTCCACTTT. Its translation is CACRGEYNSPLHF. The chain employs TRBV30 and TRBJ1-6, with 7 positions matching TRBD1. The germline V gene encodes CDR1 GTSNPN and CDR2 SVGIG (reference sequence). The CDR3 is 13 residues long. The V and J ends lost 6 bases and 4 bases, in that order; junction bases with no gene match: 3.

A single count supports this clone. J is TRBJ1-5 and V is TRBV28; D is unclear. The CDR3 has 16 residues. V lost 3 bases and J 8 bases, leaving 20 bases between the germline ends. Germline loops: CDR1 MDHEN, CDR2 SYDVKM. The CDR3 DNA reads TGTGCCAGCAGTTTCTCTGGAGGGATTCCCATCAAGCCCCAGCATTTT. It is translated as CASSFSGGIPIKPQHF.

V is TRBV29-1 and J is TRBJ2-3; D unclear. The CDR3 is 13 residues long. Germline values: CDR1 SQVTM, CDR2 ANQGSEA. The V gene lost 6 bases and the J gene lost 5 bases, with 15 bases spanning the gap. Written as DNA, the CDR3 is TGCAGCGTATGGGCGTCGTTAATAGATACGCAGTATTTT. Protein sequence: CSVWASLIDTQYF.

The chain uses TRBV27 and TRBJ2-1; 12 bases agree with TRBD2. The V segment lost 4 bases and the J segment 12 bases; nucleotides outside the gene matches: 10. This CDR3 spans 15 amino acids. Germline V CDR1 and CDR2: MNHEY, SMNVEV (reference sequence). CDR3 nucleotides: TGTGCCAGCAGTTCTAGCGGGAGGGCCTCGCGAAGGCAGTTCTTC. Its protein product is CASSSSGRASRRQFF.

This clone occurred a few times. The CDR3 DNA is TGTGCCACCAGCAGAGGCCCAAACAGGGGCAATCAGCCCCAGCATTTT. Its translation: CATSRGPNRGNQPQHF. This sequence joins TRBV15 and TRBJ1-5; the D gene is possibly TRBD1 (6 bases). The CDR3 sequence is 16 residues long. V was shortened by 1 base and J by 2 bases, with 12 bases between the two germline ends. From germline, CDR1 is LNHNV and CDR2 YYDKDF (reference sequence).

The V gene is TRBV2, the J gene TRBJ1-5; 8 nucleotides line up with TRBD1. The germline V gene has CDR1 SNHLY and CDR2 FYNNEI. Unmatched junction bases numbered 7, after V lost 9 bases and J lost 6 bases. The CDR3 is made up of 13 amino acids. The CDR3 sequence is CARGQGGSQPQHF. In DNA, the CDR3 is TGTGCCAGAGGACAGGGAGGAAGTCAGCCCCAGCATTTT.

The chain couples TRBV6-4 to TRBJ2-7; TRBD2 might be the D (5 bases). Germline V gives CDR1 MRHNA, CDR2 SNTAGT. This CDR3 has 15 residues. V lost 7 bases and J 0 bases, leaving 16 bases between the germline ends. The CDR3 spells CASNRGDSSSYEQYV. CDR3 sequence (DNA): TGTGCCAGCAACCGGGGAGACTCAAGCTCCTACGAGCAGTACGTC.